Listed here are 24 T cell receptor beta chains from one sample, sequenced in a study of blood T cells in healthy people across ages. The authors ran a second PCR of about 6 to 11 cycles using a sample-barcoded 5' primer and a J-beta primer mix. MiXCR was run by TCRdb on the 5' RACE reads, yielding one entry per CDR3 protein. The profile shows about 1.4 million distinct CDR3 sequences, 55% to 75% of them singletons. Sequencing was carried out using blood. The source is a man between 18 and 29 years old in good health.

This clonotype was observed a handful of times. The chain has TRBV20-1 and TRBJ2-4; tentative D call: TRBD2 (5 bases). The CDR3 has 11 amino acids. Germline V gene sequence: CDR1 DFQATT, CDR2 SNEGSKA (reference sequence). The V end was cut by 3 bases, the J end by 13 bases, with 13 bases between. The CDR3 is CSARDFGEQYF. The CDR3 region has the DNA TGCAGTGCTAGGGACTTCGGAGAGCAGTACTTC.

The chain joins TRBV9 to TRBJ1-2; D possibly corresponds to TRBD1 (6 bases). CDR1 is SGDLS, CDR2 YYNGEE, per germline. The V end was cut by 3 bases, the J end by 3 bases, with 9 bases between. The CDR3 runs 13 residues. The CDR3 DNA follows: TGTGCCAGCAGCGGAGGACAGTACTATGGCTACACCTTC. Its protein product is CASSGGQYYGYTF.

The rearrangement uses TRBV24-1 and TRBJ2-7; TRBD2 might be the D (6 bases). TRBJ2-5 matches the DNA end more closely, so the J call is doubtful. Germline assignment: CDR1 KGHDR and CDR2 SFDVKD. The CDR3 totals 15 residues. The CDR3 region is CATSDSTWGEETQYF. Written as DNA, the CDR3 is TGTGCCACCAGTGATTCAACTTGGGGGGAAGAGACCCAGTACTTC.

The rearrangement links TRBV2 to TRBJ2-5; the match to TRBD2 covers 7 bases. The end of the DNA is better explained by TRBJ2-7, so the J call may be wrong. The CDR3 covers 13 residues. Germline V lookup: CDR1 SNHLY, CDR2 FYNNEI. In DNA form, the CDR3 reads TGTGCCAGCCAAGCGGGAACCCACTACGAGCAGTACTTC. It yields the protein CASQAGTHYEQYF.

This clonotype was seen only once. This chain links TRBV10-3 with TRBJ2-7; D may be TRBD2 (6 bases). V was trimmed by 4 bases and J by 6 bases, leaving 19 bases between them. Germline V lookup: CDR1 ENHRY, CDR2 SYGVKD. This CDR3 has 15 amino acids. The CDR3 DNA is TGTGCCATCAGTGCGGTCTCGGAGGGGTATGGCGAGCAGTACTTC. Its protein product is CAISAVSEGYGEQYF.

This chain links TRBV12-3 or TRBV12-4 with TRBJ2-5; no definite D call. The end of the DNA aligns better with TRBJ2-1, so the J call may be wrong. The CDR3 is 11 residues long. Here the CDR3 reads CASTVDETQFF. The CDR3, as DNA: TGTGCCAGCACCGTAGATGAGACCCAGTTCTTC.

V is TRBV15 and J is TRBJ1-1, with D tentatively TRBD1 (5 bases). The CDR3 sequence is 16 residues long. The germline gives CDR1 LNHNV, CDR2 YYDKDF (reference sequence). Trimming shortened V by 5 bases and J by 7 bases, and 23 bases separated the two germline ends. In DNA form, the CDR3 reads TGTGCCACCAGCTCCACCCTACCGGGACCGAATTATGAAGCTTTCTTT. Its translation: CATSSTLPGPNYEAFF.

The chain carries TRBV11-2 and TRBJ1-4; TRBD1 matches 10 bases. Germline V CDR1 and CDR2: SGHAT, FQNNGV. The CDR3 length is 16 residues. With 5 bases clipped from V and 2 bases from J, the junction kept 5 bases outside the gene matches. This CDR3 is CASSTGTGVTNEKLFF. The CDR3 nucleotides are TGTGCCAGCAGCACCGGGACAGGGGTTACTAATGAAAAACTGTTTTTT.

The chain couples TRBV29-1 to TRBJ2-1, with D uncertain. The CDR3 runs 10 residues. V was clipped by 7 bases and J by 5 bases, with 6 bases between them. Germline V lookup: CDR1 SQVTM, CDR2 ANQGSEA. The DNA of the CDR3 is TGCAGCGCTGGGAACAATGAGCAGTTCTTC. As protein: CSAGNNEQFF.

This chain's CDR3 is CASSRTGSEAFF. The CDR3 DNA follows: TGTGCCAGCAGCCGTACAGGTTCTGAAGCTTTCTTT. The chain has TRBV14 and TRBJ1-1; a possible D gene is TRBD1 (5 bases). The V gene's germline CDR1 is SGHDN and CDR2 FVKESK. This CDR3 has 12 residues. Trimming removed 4 bases at V and 6 bases at J, with 9 bases between.

The gene calls are TRBV27 and TRBJ1-5; TRBD1 is a possible D gene (6 bases). Germline V gives CDR1 MNHEY, CDR2 SMNVEV (reference sequence). The CDR3 is 13 amino acids. The V gene lost 8 bases and the J gene lost 4 bases, with 12 bases spanning the gap. Written as DNA, the CDR3 is TGTGCCAGCCGGACAGCGGGGAATCAGCCCCAGCATTTT. Encoded protein: CASRTAGNQPQHF.

The CDR3 sequence: CASSQALGTVSYNEQFF. CDR3 sequence (DNA): TGCGCCAGCAGCCAAGCTTTGGGGACAGTCTCCTACAATGAGCAGTTCTTC. This chain connects TRBV4-3 to TRBJ2-1; 7 positions match TRBD1. The CDR3 covers 17 residues. Germline lookup yields CDR1 LGHNA and CDR2 YSLEER. J was trimmed by 0 bases and V by 1 base; bases with no gene match: 6.

On this clonotype itself: The junction and the germline gene differ at one end; a read error may be behind it. The rearrangement links TRBV29-1 to TRBJ2-1; 7 bases align to TRBD1. The CDR3 runs 15 residues. Germline V gene data show CDR1 as SQVTM and CDR2 as ANQGSEA. The CDR3 sequence is CSVEGGTLLYNEQFF. The CDR3 DNA sequence: TGCAGCGTGGAAGGGGGCACGCTTCTATACAATGAGCAGTTCTTC.

V gene TRBV6-2 or TRBV6-3 combines with J gene TRBJ2-2; D gene unclear. CDR1 is MNHEY, CDR2 SVGEGT, per germline. Trimming pared 5 bases from V and 0 bases from J, leaving 16 bases between. CDR3 length: 17 amino acids. The CDR3 sequence is CASSRPLTRPNTGELFF. In DNA form, the CDR3 reads TGTGCCAGCAGTCGACCTTTGACACGACCGAACACCGGGGAGCTGTTTTTT.

This clonotype turned up a few times. Sequence at one end of the junction differs from germline and may be a read error. This chain's CDR3 is CSARTGTGGVWVSGPNVLTF. CDR3 coding DNA: TGCAGTGCTCGCACCGGGACAGGGGGCGTTTGGGTCTCTGGGCCCAACGTCCTGACTTTC. V and J are TRBV20-1 and TRBJ2-6, with TRBD1 identical over 12 bases. CDR3 length: 20 amino acids. CDR1 and CDR2 from the germline V gene are DFQATT and SNEGSKA (reference sequence).

DNA of the CDR3: TGCAGTGCTAGCCCGATGACGGTAGCGGGAGTAGATGGTGAGCAGTTCTTC. Its protein is CSASPMTVAGVDGEQFF. The rearrangement links TRBV20-1 to TRBJ2-1, with 9 bases that match TRBD2. The CDR3 length is 17 residues. V shed 3 bases and J 9 bases; nucleotides not matched to a gene: 18. Germline CDR1 is DFQATT and CDR2 is SNEGSKA (reference sequence).

This clonotype was observed a single time. The chain couples TRBV7-9 to TRBJ2-7, with D possibly matching TRBD2 (6 bases). Germline CDR1 reads SEHNR; CDR2 reads FQNEAQ (reference sequence). This CDR3 has 17 amino acids. V was cut by 5 bases and J by 3 bases, with 23 bases left in between. The CDR3 here is CASSLGGPRAPDYEQYF. The CDR3 DNA reads as TGTGCCAGCAGCCTCGGGGGACCCCGTGCGCCAGACTACGAGCAGTACTTC.

The chain uses TRBV4-1 and TRBJ2-7; D not certain. Germline CDR1 is MGHRA and CDR2 is YSYEKL. Trimming removed 0 bases from V and 0 bases from J, with 6 bases in between. This CDR3 is 14 amino acids long. Here the CDR3 reads CASSQEVASYEQYF. For the CDR3, the DNA is TGCGCCAGCAGCCAAGAGGTGGCCTCCTACGAGCAGTACTTC.

This clonotype was seen a handful of times. This sequence joins TRBV20-1 and TRBJ2-1, with D tentatively TRBD2 (7 bases). CDR3 length equals 13 residues. V lost 6 bases and J lost 6, with 15 bases in between. The germline V gene encodes CDR1 DFQATT and CDR2 SNEGSKA (reference sequence). CDR3 protein: CSAVRGGANEQFF. The CDR3 DNA is TGCAGTGCGGTACGTGGGGGGGCCAATGAGCAGTTCTTC.

The rearrangement links TRBV29-1 to TRBJ2-7; D assignment may be TRBD1 or TRBD2 (5 bases each). CDR1 is SQVTM and CDR2 is ANQGSEA in the germline V gene. The V end lost 3 bases, the J end lost 5 bases, and 17 bases lay between the germline ends. This CDR3 region has 14 residues. In DNA, the CDR3 is TGCAGCGTTGAGTCCGGGACCCCCGTCCACGAGCAGTACTTC. Its translation is CSVESGTPVHEQYF.

The V gene is TRBV12-3 or TRBV12-4, the J gene TRBJ1-4, with D tentatively TRBD1 (5 bases). V was trimmed by 6 bases and J by 4 bases, leaving 12 bases between them. CDR3 length equals 14 residues. The CDR3 reads CASRERGGNEKLFF. DNA for the CDR3: TGTGCCAGCAGGGAAAGGGGAGGTAATGAAAAACTGTTTTTT.

In its sample, this clonotype was seen a few times. This sequence joins TRBV5-1 and TRBJ1-2; D remains ambiguous. CDR1 and CDR2 (germline): SGHRS, YFSETQ. With 1 base removed from V and 0 bases from J, the gap between germline ends came to 16 bases. CDR3 length: 17 amino acids. CDR3 loop: CASSLFDQRATNYGYTF. The CDR3 nucleotides are TGCGCCAGCAGCTTGTTCGATCAGAGGGCGACTAACTATGGCTACACCTTC.

The CDR3 is CASSEGQGEDNEQFF. In DNA, the CDR3 is TGCGCCAGCAGCGAGGGACAGGGAGAGGACAATGAGCAGTTCTTC. This chain joins TRBV5-1 and TRBJ2-1; 9 bases agree with TRBD1. CDR3 size: 15 residues. J gave up 5 bases and V 4 bases, and 7 bases lay outside the gene matches. CDR1 is SGHRS and CDR2 is YFSETQ in the germline V gene.

This clonotype has just a few counts. The genes are TRBV6-5 and TRBJ2-5; D is unresolved. The length of the CDR3 is 14 residues. V was cut by 0 bases and J by 0 bases, with 5 bases left in between. CDR1 is MNHEY, CDR2 SVGAGI, per germline. The CDR3 DNA reads TGTGCCAGCAGTTACTCTGCGTACCAAGAGACCCAGTACTTC. Translated: CASSYSAYQETQYF.